One sample yielded the 4 T cell receptor beta chains listed below, sequenced in a study of blood T cell repertoires in COVID-19. Only in-frame clones appear in the TCRdb table, and some are missing; sequencing was by immunoSEQ multiplex PCR. The sample holds some 120,000 clones; less than 90% are singletons and the top ten take under 15%. The sample consisted of peripheral blood. The receptors shown here come from a woman aged 25 to 39 who had recovered from COVID-19.

The chain recombines TRBV5-1 with TRBJ1-1; unclear D gene. This CDR3 spans 14 amino acids. Germline V gene lookup returns CDR1 SGHRS and CDR2 YFSETQ. Trimming left V 0 bases short and J 11 bases short, with 17 bases between. The CDR3 sequence is CASSLGVDKDRAFF. The CDR3 DNA sequence: TGCGCCAGCAGCTTGGGTGTAGACAAAGACCGGGCTTTCTTT.

V usage is TRBV2 and J usage is TRBJ2-1, with 15 bases identical to TRBD2. The CDR3 sequence is 14 residues long. V was clipped by 7 bases and J by 10 bases; unmatched bases: 5. Germline V gene data show CDR1 as SNHLY and CDR2 as FYNNEI. The CDR3 is CASILGTSGGEQFF. The CDR3 DNA follows: TGTGCCAGCATCCTCGGGACTAGCGGGGGGGAGCAGTTCTTC.

The chain employs TRBV19 and TRBJ1-2; no reliable D call. CDR3 length: 13 amino acids. Germline V gene data show CDR1 as LNHDA and CDR2 as SQIVND (reference sequence). The V gene lost 2 bases and the J gene lost 5 bases, with 9 bases spanning the gap. CDR3 sequence: CASSIQPGYGYTF. CDR3 nucleotide sequence: TGTGCCAGTAGTATACAACCGGGTTATGGCTACACCTTC.

This clone was found once. The chain joins TRBV5-4 to TRBJ1-1; the D gene is possibly TRBD1 (5 bases). Germline V gene lookup returns CDR1 SGHNT and CDR2 YYREEE (reference sequence). The V end lost 3 bases, the J end lost 4 bases, and 16 bases lay between the germline ends. This CDR3 comprises 15 residues. The DNA of the CDR3 is TGTGCCAGCAGCTGGGGCGGACCCCAGATCACTGAAGCTTTCTTT. Encoded protein: CASSWGGPQITEAFF.